This entry is about one T cell receptor beta chain. Antigen unknown. The sample originates from a study of cytomegalovirus exposure and HLA in healthy donors. General study points: In a later analysis, DRB1 alleles had the most associated TCRs; HLA-C alleles the fewest. When analyzed later, a missense DCLRE1C variant was found to be linked to TCR beta V- and J-gene trimming.

The study ran its PCR with 60 Vbeta and 13 Jbeta primers. The method was immunoSEQ multiplex PCR; TCRdb's version includes in-frame clones alone and lacks a portion of them. Counted here are about 190,000 clones, 80% to 90% occurring once; the ten biggest clones make up roughly 0.32%. The germline gives CDR1 LNHDA, CDR2 SQIVND (reference sequence). The CDR3 runs 15 residues. Unmatched junction bases numbered 4, after V lost 4 bases and J lost 6 bases. Sequenced material: PBMCs. This clonotype was sampled from a woman aged 25 to 39 in good health and CMV-seronegative. V usage is TRBV19 and J usage is TRBJ2-1; 12 nucleotides line up with TRBD2. The DNA of the CDR3 is TGTGCCAGTAGTAAACTAGCGGGAGGATTCAATGAGCAGTTCTTC. It is translated as CASSKLAGGFNEQFF.